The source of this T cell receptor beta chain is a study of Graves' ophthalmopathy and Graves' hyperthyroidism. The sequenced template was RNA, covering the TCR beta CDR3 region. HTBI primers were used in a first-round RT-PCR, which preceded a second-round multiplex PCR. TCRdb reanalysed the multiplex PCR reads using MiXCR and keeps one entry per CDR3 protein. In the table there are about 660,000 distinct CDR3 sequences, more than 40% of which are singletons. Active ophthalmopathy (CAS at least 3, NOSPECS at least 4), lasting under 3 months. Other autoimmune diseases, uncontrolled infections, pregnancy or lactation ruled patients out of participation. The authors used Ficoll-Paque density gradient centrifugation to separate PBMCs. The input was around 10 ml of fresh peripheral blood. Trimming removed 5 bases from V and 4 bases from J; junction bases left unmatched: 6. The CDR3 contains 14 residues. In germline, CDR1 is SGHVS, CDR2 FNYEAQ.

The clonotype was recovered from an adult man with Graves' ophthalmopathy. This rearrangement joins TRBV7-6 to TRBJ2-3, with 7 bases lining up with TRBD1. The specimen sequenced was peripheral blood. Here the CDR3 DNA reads TGTGCCAGCAGCAAACCCCAGGGGGCAGATACGCAGTATTTT. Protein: CASSKPQGADTQYF.